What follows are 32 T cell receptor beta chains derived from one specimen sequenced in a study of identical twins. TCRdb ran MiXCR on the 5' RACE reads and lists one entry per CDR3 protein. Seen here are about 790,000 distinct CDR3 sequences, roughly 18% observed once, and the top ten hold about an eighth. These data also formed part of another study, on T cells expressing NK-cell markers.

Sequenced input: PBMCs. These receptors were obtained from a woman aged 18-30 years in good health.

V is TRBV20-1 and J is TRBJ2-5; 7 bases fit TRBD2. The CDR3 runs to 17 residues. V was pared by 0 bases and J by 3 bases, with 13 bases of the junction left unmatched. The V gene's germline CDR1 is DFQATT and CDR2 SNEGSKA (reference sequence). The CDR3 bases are TGCAGTGCTAGAGATTTTGGCGGGAGCGGCACTAAAGAGACCCAGTACTTC. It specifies CSARDFGGSGTKETQYF.

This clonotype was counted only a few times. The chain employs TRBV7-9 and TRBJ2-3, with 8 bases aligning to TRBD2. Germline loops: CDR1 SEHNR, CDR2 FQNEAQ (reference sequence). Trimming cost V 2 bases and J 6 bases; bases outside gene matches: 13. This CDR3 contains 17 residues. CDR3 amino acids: CASSLSAGAHSQDTQYF. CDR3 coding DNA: TGTGCCAGCAGCTTATCAGCGGGAGCTCACAGTCAGGATACGCAGTATTTT.

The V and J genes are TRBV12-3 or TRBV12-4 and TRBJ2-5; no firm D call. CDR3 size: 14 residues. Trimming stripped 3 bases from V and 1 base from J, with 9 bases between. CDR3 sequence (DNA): TGTGCCAGCAGTTTGAGTTACACCCAAGAGACCCAGTACTTC. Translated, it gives CASSLSYTQETQYF.

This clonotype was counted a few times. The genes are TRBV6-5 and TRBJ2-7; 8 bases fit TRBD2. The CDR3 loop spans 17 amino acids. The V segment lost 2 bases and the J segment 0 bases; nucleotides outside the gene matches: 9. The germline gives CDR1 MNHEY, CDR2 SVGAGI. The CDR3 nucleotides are TGTGCCAGCAGTTACACGTATACTAGCGGACTCTCCTACGAGCAGTACTTC. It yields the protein CASSYTYTSGLSYEQYF.

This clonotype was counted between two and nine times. CDR3 nucleotides: TGTGCCATCAGGGAGCCCGCGACCTACGAGCAGTACTTC. Amino acids: CAIREPATYEQYF. V is TRBV10-3 and J is TRBJ2-7; D is uncertain. This CDR3 is 13 amino acids long. The V gene's germline CDR1 is ENHRY and CDR2 SYGVKD. V was trimmed by 6 bases and J by 2 bases, leaving 11 bases between them.

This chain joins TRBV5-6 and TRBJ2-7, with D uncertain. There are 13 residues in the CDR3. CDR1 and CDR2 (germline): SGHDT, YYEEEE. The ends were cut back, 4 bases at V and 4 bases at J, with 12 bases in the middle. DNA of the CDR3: TGTGCCAGCAGCCTTATCACCGATTACGAGCAGTACTTC. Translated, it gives CASSLITDYEQYF.

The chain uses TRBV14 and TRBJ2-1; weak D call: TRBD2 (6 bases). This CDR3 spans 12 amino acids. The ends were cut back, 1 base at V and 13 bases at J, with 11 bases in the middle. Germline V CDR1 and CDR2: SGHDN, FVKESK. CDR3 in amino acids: CASSQAGLNQFF. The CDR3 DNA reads TGTGCCAGCAGCCAAGCGGGACTCAACCAGTTCTTC. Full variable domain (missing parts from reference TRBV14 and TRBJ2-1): EAGVTQFPSHSVIEKGQTVTLRCDPISGHDNLYWYRRVMGKEIKFLLHFVKESKQDESGMPNNRFLAERTGGTYSTLKVQPAELEDSGVYFCASSQAGLNQFFGPGTRLTVL.

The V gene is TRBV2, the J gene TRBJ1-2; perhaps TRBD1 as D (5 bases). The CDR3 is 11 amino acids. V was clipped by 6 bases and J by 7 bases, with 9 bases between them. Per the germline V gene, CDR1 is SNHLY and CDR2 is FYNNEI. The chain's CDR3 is CASRLTAGYTF. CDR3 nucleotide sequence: TGTGCCAGCAGACTGACAGCTGGCTACACCTTC.

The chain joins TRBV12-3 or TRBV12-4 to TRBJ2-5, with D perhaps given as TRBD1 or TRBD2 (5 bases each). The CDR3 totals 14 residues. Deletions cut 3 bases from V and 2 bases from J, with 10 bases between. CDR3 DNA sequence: TGTGCCAGCAGTTTTTGGGACGGTCAAGAGACCCAGTACTTC. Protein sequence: CASSFWDGQETQYF.

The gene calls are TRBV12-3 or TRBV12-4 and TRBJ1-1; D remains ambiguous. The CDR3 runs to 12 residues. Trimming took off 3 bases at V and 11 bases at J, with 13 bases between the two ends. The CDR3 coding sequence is TGTGCCAGCAGTTTTCGGGGAACATGGGCTTTCTTT. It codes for CASSFRGTWAFF.

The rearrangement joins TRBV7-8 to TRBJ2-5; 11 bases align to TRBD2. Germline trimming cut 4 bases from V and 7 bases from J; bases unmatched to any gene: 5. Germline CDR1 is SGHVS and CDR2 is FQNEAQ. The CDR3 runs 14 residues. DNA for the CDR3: TGTGCCAGCAGCTCGCGGGGACTAGCGGCGACCCAGTACTTC. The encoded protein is CASSSRGLAATQYF.

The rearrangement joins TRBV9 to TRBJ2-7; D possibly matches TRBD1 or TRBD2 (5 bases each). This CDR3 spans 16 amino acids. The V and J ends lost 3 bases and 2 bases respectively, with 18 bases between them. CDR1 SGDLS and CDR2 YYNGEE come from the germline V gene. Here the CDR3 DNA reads TGTGCCAGCAGCGCGAGAACCGGGGCAGAGGCCTACGAGCAGTACTTC. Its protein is CASSARTGAEAYEQYF.

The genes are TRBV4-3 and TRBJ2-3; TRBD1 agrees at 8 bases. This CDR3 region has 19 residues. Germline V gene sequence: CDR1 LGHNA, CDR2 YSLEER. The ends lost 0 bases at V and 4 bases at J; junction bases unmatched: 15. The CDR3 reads CASSQDSLNRGLGSDTQYF. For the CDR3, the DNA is TGCGCCAGCAGCCAAGACTCGTTAAACAGGGGGTTGGGTTCAGATACGCAGTATTTT.

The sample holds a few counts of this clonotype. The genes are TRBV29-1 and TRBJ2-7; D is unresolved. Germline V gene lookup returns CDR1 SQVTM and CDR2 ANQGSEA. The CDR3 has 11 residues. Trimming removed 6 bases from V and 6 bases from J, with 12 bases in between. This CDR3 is CSVQPPLEQYF. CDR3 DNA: TGCAGCGTCCAACCCCCGCTCGAGCAGTACTTC.

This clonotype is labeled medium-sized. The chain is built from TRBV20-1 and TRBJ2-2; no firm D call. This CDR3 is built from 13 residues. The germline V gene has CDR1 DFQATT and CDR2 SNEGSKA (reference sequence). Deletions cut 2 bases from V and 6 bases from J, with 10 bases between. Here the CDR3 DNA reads TGCAGTGCTAGACCTCCTCCCGCCGGGGAGCTGTTTTTT. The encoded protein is CSARPPPAGELFF.

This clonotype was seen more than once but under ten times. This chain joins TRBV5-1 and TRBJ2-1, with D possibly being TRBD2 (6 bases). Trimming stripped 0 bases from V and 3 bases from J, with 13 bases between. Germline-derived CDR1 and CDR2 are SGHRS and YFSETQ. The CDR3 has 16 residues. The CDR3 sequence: CASSLDAGKGYNEQFF. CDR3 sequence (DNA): TGCGCCAGCAGCTTGGATGCGGGGAAGGGCTACAATGAGCAGTTCTTC.

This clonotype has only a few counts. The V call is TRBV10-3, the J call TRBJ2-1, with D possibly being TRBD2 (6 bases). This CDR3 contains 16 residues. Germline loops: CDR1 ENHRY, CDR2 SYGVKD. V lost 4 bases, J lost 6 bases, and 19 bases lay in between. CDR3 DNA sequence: TGTGCCATCAGTGCATACTCCGGGGACTCTATCAATGAGCAGTTCTTC. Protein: CAISAYSGDSINEQFF.

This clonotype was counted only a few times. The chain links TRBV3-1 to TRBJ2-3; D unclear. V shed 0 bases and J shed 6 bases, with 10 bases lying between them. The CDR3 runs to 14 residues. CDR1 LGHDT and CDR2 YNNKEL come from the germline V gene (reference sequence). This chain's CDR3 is CASSQDPLGDTQYF. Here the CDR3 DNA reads TGTGCCAGCAGCCAAGACCCGCTAGGGGATACGCAGTATTTT.

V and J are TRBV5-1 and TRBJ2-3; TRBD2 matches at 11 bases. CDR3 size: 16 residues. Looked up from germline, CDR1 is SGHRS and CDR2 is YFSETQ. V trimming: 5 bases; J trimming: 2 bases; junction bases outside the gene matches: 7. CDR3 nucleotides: TGCGCCAGCAGTCAGGGACTAGCGGATCCCACAGATACGCAGTATTTT. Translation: CASSQGLADPTDTQYF. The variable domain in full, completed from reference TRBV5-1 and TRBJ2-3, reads KAGVTQTPRYLIKTRGQQVTLSCSPISGHRSVSWYQQTPGQGLQFLFEYFSETQRNKGNFPGRFSGRQFSNSRSEMNVSTLELGDSALYLCASSQGLADPTDTQYFGPGTRLTVL.

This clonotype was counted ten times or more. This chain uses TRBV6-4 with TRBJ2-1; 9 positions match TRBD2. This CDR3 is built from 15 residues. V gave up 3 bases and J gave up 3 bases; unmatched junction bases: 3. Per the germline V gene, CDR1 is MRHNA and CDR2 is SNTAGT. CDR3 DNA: TGTGCCAGCAGTGAGCTAGCGGGGAACTACAATGAGCAGTTCTTC. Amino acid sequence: CASSELAGNYNEQFF.

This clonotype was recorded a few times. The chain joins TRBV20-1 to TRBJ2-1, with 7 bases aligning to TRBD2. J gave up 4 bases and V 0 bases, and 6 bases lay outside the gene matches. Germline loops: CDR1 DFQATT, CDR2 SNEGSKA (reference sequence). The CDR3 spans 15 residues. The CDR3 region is CSARDQRGAYNEQFF. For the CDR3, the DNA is TGCAGTGCTAGAGATCAGCGGGGAGCTTACAATGAGCAGTTCTTC.

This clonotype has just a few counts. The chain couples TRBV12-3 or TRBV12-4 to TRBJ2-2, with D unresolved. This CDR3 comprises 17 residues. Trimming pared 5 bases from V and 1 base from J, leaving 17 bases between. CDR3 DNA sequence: TGTGCCAGCAGTCCCGATACGTGGCGGAAGAACACCGGGGAGCTGTTTTTT. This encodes CASSPDTWRKNTGELFF.

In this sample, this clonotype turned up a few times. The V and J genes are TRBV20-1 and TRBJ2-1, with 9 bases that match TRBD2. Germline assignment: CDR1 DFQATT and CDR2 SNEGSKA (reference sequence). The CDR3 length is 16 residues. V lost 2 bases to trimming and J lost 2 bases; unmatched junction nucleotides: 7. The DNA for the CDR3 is TGCAGTGCTAGAATCTCCGGGACTAGCACCTACAATGAGCAGTTCTTC. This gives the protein CSARISGTSTYNEQFF.

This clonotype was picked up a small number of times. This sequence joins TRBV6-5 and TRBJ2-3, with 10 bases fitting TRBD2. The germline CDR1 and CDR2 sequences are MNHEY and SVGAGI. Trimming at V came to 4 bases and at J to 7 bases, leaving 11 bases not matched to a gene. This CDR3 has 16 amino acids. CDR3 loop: CASSFPASGSGYTQYF. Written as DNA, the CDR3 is TGTGCCAGCAGTTTTCCCGCTAGCGGGAGCGGGTATACGCAGTATTTT.

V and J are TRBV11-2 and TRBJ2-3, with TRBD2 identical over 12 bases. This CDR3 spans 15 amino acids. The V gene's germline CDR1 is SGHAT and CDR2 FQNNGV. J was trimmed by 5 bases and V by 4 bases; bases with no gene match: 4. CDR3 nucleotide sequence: TGTGCCAGCAGCTCTAGCGGGGGGGCCATAGATACGCAGTATTTT. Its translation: CASSSSGGAIDTQYF. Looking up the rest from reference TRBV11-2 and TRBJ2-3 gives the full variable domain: EAGVAQSPRYKIIEKRQSVAFWCNPISGHATLYWYQQILGQGPKLLIQFQNNGVVDDSQLPKDRFSAERLKGVDSTLKIQPAKLEDSAVYLCASSSSGGAIDTQYFGPGTRLTVL.

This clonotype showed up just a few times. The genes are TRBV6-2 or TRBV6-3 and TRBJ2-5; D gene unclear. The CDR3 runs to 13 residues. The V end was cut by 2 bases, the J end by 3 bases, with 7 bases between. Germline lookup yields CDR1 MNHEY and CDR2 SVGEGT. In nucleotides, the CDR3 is TGTGCCAGCAGTTACGTGACAAAAGAGACCCAGTACTTC. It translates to CASSYVTKETQYF.

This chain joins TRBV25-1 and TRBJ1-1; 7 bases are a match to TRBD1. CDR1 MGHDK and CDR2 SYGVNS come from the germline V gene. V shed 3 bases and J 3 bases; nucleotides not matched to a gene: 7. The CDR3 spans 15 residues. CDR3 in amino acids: CASSEPRQGDTEAFF. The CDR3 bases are TGTGCCAGCAGTGAGCCTAGACAGGGAGACACTGAAGCTTTCTTT.

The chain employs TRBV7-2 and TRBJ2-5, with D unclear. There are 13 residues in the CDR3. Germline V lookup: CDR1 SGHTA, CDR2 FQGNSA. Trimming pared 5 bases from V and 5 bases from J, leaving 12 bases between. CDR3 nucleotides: TGTGCCAGCAGCGACGCGGCCAGGGAGACCCAGTACTTC. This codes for CASSDAARETQYF.

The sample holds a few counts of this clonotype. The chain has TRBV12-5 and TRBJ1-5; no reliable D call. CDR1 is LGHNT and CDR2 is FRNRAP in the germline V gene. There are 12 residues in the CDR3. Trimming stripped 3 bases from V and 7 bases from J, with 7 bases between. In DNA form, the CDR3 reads TGTGCTAGTGGTTTAGGCGAGCAGCCCCAGCATTTT. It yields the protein CASGLGEQPQHF.

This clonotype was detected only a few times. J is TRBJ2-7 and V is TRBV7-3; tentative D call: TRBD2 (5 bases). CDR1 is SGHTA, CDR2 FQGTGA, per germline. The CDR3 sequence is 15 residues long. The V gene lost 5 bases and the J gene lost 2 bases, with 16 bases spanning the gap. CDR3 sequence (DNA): TGTGCCAGCAGCCCGAGGGCCGAAGCCACCTACGAGCAGTACTTC. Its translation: CASSPRAEATYEQYF.

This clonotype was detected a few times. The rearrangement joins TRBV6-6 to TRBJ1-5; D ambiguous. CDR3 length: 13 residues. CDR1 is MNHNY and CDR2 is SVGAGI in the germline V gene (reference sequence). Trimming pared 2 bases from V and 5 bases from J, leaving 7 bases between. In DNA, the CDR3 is TGTGCCAGCAGTTACCCCGGCCATCAGCCCCAGCATTTT. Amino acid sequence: CASSYPGHQPQHF.

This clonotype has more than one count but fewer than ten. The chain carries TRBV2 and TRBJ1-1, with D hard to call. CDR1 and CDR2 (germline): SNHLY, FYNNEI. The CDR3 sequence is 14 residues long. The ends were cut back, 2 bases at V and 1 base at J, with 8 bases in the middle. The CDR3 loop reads CASSELARNTEAFF. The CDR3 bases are TGTGCCAGCAGTGAACTAGCCCGGAACACTGAAGCTTTCTTT.